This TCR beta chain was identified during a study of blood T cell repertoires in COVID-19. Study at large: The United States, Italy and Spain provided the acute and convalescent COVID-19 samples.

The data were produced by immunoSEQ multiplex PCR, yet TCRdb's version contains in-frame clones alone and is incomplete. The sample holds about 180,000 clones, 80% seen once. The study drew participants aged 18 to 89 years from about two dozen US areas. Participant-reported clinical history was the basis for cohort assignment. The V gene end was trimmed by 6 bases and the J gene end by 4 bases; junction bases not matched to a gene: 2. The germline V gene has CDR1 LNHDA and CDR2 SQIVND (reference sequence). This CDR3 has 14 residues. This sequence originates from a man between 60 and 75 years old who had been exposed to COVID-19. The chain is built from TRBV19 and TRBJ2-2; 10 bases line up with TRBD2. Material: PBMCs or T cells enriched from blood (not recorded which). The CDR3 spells CASRSGGATGELFF. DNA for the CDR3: TGTGCCAGTAGAAGCGGGGGGGCCACCGGGGAGCTGTTTTTT.